The entry that follows covers one T cell receptor (beta chain) sequence. The time point here: late/post reinfection, 12 to 24 weeks after detection. The sorted cells went straight to TCR sequencing with no prior in vitro expansion. Donors were people who inject drugs in the Montreal HEPCO cohort. At all three reinfection time points, viable CD3+ CD8+ CD45RO- cells from a couple of donors served as controls. The record originates from a study of memory CD8 T cells in hepatitis C reinfection. Study details: HCV reinfection meant a positive HCV RNA test after two negative tests at least 60 days apart. Late/post reinfection sampling occurred 12 to 24 weeks after detected reinfection.

Sequencing used immunoSEQ multiplex PCR; TCRdb keeps in-frame clones, though not all of them. The sample consists of some 50,000 clones, nearly 90% of them appearing once. V shed 5 bases, J shed 4 bases, and the junction held 13 bases outside the gene matches. CDR1 is SSHAT and CDR2 is FNYEAQ in the germline V gene (reference sequence). The CDR3 runs to 17 residues. The material sequenced was naive CD8+ T cells sorted from blood. This sequence was found in a man aged 18 to 29 with hepatitis C virus infection. The chain uses TRBV7-7 and TRBJ2-2, with 7 bases aligning to TRBD1. The CDR3 sequence: CASSPSARGFFTGELFF. In nucleotides, the CDR3 is TGTGCCAGCAGCCCCTCCGCCAGGGGGTTCTTCACCGGGGAGCTGTTTTTT.